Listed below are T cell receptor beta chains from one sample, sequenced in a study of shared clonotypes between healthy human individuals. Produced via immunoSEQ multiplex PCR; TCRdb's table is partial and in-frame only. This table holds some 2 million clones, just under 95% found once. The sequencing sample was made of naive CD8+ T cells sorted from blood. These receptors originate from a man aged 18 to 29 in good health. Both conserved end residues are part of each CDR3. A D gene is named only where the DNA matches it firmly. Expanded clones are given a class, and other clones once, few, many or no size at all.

cdr3_nt: TGTGCCAGCAGCTCCGGGACTAGCGGGGGTTATAGCACAGATACGCAGTATTTT
cdr3_aa: CASSSGTSGGYSTDTQYF
clone_size: NA
j_call: TRBJ2-3
d_call: TRBD2
v_call: TRBV11-2

cdr3_nt: TGCGCCAGCAGCTTGGAAAGGGGGCGCGAGCAGTACTTC
cdr3_aa: CASSLERGREQYF
clone_size: NA
j_call: TRBJ2-7
d_call: TRBD1
v_call: TRBV5-1

cdr3_nt: TGTGCCAGCAGCTTAAGAGGGGATGCGCGGACCGGGGAGCTGTTTTTT
cdr3_aa: CASSLRGDARTGELFF
clone_size: NA
j_call: TRBJ2-2
d_call: NA
v_call: TRBV11-1

cdr3_nt: TGCGCCAGCAGCTTGGAGGCCGAGGCCTACGAGCAGTACTTC
cdr3_aa: CASSLEAEAYEQYF
clone_size: NA
j_call: TRBJ2-7
d_call: NA
v_call: TRBV5-1

cdr3_nt: TGTGCCAGCAGTGCAGGACAGGGGGCCCACGAGCAGTACTTC
cdr3_aa: CASSAGQGAHEQYF
clone_size: NA
j_call: TRBJ2-7
d_call: TRBD1
v_call: TRBV6-1

cdr3_nt: TGCGCCAGCACCGATTGGACAGGAGGATCTGAAGAGACCCAGTACTTC
cdr3_aa: CASTDWTGGSEETQYF
clone_size: once
j_call: TRBJ2-5
d_call: TRBD1
v_call: TRBV5-1

cdr3_nt: TGCGCCAGCAGCTGGGACAGGGCGGTCTACGAGCAGTACTTC
cdr3_aa: CASSWDRAVYEQYF
clone_size: NA
j_call: TRBJ2-7
d_call: TRBD1
v_call: TRBV5-1

cdr3_nt: TGTGCCAGCAGCTTAGCGGGGGTCGAGCAGTACTTC
cdr3_aa: CASSLAGVEQYF
clone_size: NA
j_call: TRBJ2-7
d_call: NA
v_call: TRBV7-6

cdr3_nt: TGCGCCAGCAGCCAAGTACCCTCGGGGTTTGATGAAAAACTGTTTTTT
cdr3_aa: CASSQVPSGFDEKLFF
clone_size: once
j_call: TRBJ1-4
d_call: NA
v_call: TRBV4-1

cdr3_nt: TGTGCCAGCAGCTTCGGCGGGGTCGCAGATACGCAGTATTTT
cdr3_aa: CASSFGGVADTQYF
clone_size: once
j_call: TRBJ2-3
d_call: NA
v_call: TRBV7-9

cdr3_nt: TGCGCCAGCAGCTTAGTTGGTGGGGCTTCCACATACAATGAGCAGTTCTTC
cdr3_aa: CASSLVGGASTYNEQFF
clone_size: NA
j_call: TRBJ2-1
d_call: NA
v_call: TRBV5-1

cdr3_nt: TGTGCCAGCAGCCAAGGGACAGGGATCCTAGATAGCAATCAGCCCCAGCATTTT
cdr3_aa: CASSQGTGILDSNQPQHF
clone_size: NA
j_call: TRBJ1-5
d_call: TRBD1
v_call: TRBV4-2

cdr3_nt: TGTGCCTGGAGTTTTTCCTCCAGCTCCTACGAGCAGTACTTC
cdr3_aa: CAWSFSSSSYEQYF
clone_size: NA
j_call: TRBJ2-7
d_call: NA
v_call: TRBV30

cdr3_nt: TGCGCCAGCAGCTTGTATAGTCAGGCTGAAGCTTTCTTT
cdr3_aa: CASSLYSQAEAFF
clone_size: once
j_call: TRBJ1-1
d_call: NA
v_call: TRBV5-1

cdr3_nt: TGCGCCAGCAGCCAACCAGCGGGGAATCACTACGAGCAGTACTTC
cdr3_aa: CASSQPAGNHYEQYF
clone_size: NA
j_call: TRBJ2-7
d_call: TRBD2
v_call: TRBV4-1

cdr3_nt: TGCGCCAGCCACACAGAACTCAATTCACCCCTCCACTTT
cdr3_aa: CASHTELNSPLHF
clone_size: NA
j_call: TRBJ1-6
d_call: NA
v_call: TRBV4-1

cdr3_nt: TGTGCCAGCAGCCCCTCGGGGAGTTCCTACGAGCAGTACTTC
cdr3_aa: CASSPSGSSYEQYF
clone_size: NA
j_call: TRBJ2-7
d_call: NA
v_call: TRBV11-3

cdr3_nt: TGCGCCAGCAGCCAAGATCCTAGCGGGGGCCGCTACGAGCAGTACTTC
cdr3_aa: CASSQDPSGGRYEQYF
clone_size: NA
j_call: TRBJ2-7
d_call: TRBD2
v_call: TRBV4-1

cdr3_nt: TGTGCCAGCAGTTTATGGGCGGGGGCCTACGAGCAGTACTTC
cdr3_aa: CASSLWAGAYEQYF
clone_size: NA
j_call: TRBJ2-7
d_call: TRBD2
v_call: TRBV27

cdr3_nt: TGTGCCAGCAGTGCCCAGGGGGATATTGCAGATACGCAGTATTTT
cdr3_aa: CASSAQGDIADTQYF
clone_size: NA
j_call: TRBJ2-3
d_call: TRBD1
v_call: TRBV27

cdr3_nt: TGTGCCAGCTCACCGGTATCCGGGGAGCTGTTTTTT
cdr3_aa: CASSPVSGELFF
clone_size: NA
j_call: TRBJ2-2
d_call: NA
v_call: TRBV18

cdr3_nt: TGTGCCAGCAGTTCGATATCGGGGGCTCATGGCTACACCTTC
cdr3_aa: CASSSISGAHGYTF
clone_size: NA
j_call: TRBJ1-2
d_call: NA
v_call: TRBV6-6

cdr3_nt: TGCAGCGTTGAATGGACAGGGATCCACAATGAGCAGTTCTTC
cdr3_aa: CSVEWTGIHNEQFF
clone_size: NA
j_call: TRBJ2-1
d_call: TRBD1
v_call: TRBV29-1

cdr3_nt: TGTGCCAGCAGTGATATGGAGACCCAGTACTTC
cdr3_aa: CASSDMETQYF
clone_size: NA
j_call: TRBJ2-5
d_call: NA
v_call: TRBV6-1

cdr3_nt: TGTGCCAGCGGGAACAGGGACTCCTACGAGCAGTACTTC
cdr3_aa: CASGNRDSYEQYF
clone_size: once
j_call: TRBJ2-7
d_call: NA
v_call: TRBV6-1

cdr3_nt: TGTGCCAGCAGGCCCGGTGAGGAAACTGAAGCTTTCTTT
cdr3_aa: CASRPGEETEAFF
clone_size: NA
j_call: TRBJ1-1
d_call: NA
v_call: TRBV6-5

cdr3_nt: TGTGCCAGCAGCTTAGCAGGACAGGGCGTCAATCAGCCCCAGCATTTT
cdr3_aa: CASSLAGQGVNQPQHF
clone_size: NA
j_call: TRBJ1-5
d_call: TRBD1
v_call: TRBV7-2

cdr3_nt: TGTGCCTGGAGCGTAGGGGGGTCCTACGAGCAGTACTTC
cdr3_aa: CAWSVGGSYEQYF
clone_size: NA
j_call: TRBJ2-7
d_call: NA
v_call: TRBV30

cdr3_nt: TGTGCCAGCAGGCAGGGTGGGGTTCTCGAAGCTTTCTTT
cdr3_aa: CASRQGGVLEAFF
clone_size: NA
j_call: TRBJ1-1
d_call: NA
v_call: TRBV27

cdr3_nt: TGTGCCAGCATGCAGGGCTACGAGCAGTACTTC
cdr3_aa: CASMQGYEQYF
clone_size: once
j_call: TRBJ2-7
d_call: NA
v_call: TRBV27

cdr3_nt: TGTGCCAGCAGTCCATTCGGGACAGGGAGGGCGAACACTGAAGCTTTCTTT
cdr3_aa: CASSPFGTGRANTEAFF
clone_size: NA
j_call: TRBJ1-1
d_call: TRBD1
v_call: TRBV27

cdr3_nt: TGTGCCTGGTCCGGGACCGCGAGCTCCTATAATTCACCCCTCCACTTT
cdr3_aa: CAWSGTASSYNSPLHF
clone_size: NA
j_call: TRBJ1-6
d_call: NA
v_call: TRBV30

cdr3_nt: TGTGCCAGCAGCGTAGAACAGGGCTTCAATCAGCCCCAGCATTTT
cdr3_aa: CASSVEQGFNQPQHF
clone_size: few
j_call: TRBJ1-5
d_call: NA
v_call: TRBV9

cdr3_nt: TGTGCCAGCATGGGGGGCGACGCAGATACGCAGTATTTT
cdr3_aa: CASMGGDADTQYF
clone_size: NA
j_call: TRBJ2-3
d_call: NA
v_call: TRBV6-1

cdr3_nt: TGTGCCAGCAGCGTAGAAGGGGCCGGATGGTATGGCTACACCTTC
cdr3_aa: CASSVEGAGWYGYTF
clone_size: NA
j_call: TRBJ1-2
d_call: NA
v_call: TRBV9

cdr3_nt: TGTGCCAGCAGACCGGGACTAGCGGACAATGAGCAGTTCTTC
cdr3_aa: CASRPGLADNEQFF
clone_size: NA
j_call: TRBJ2-1
d_call: TRBD2
v_call: TRBV2

cdr3_nt: TGTGCCAGCAGTTCCGGGGGCGTCTCCTATAATTCACCCCTCCACTTT
cdr3_aa: CASSSGGVSYNSPLHF
clone_size: NA
j_call: TRBJ1-6
d_call: NA
v_call: TRBV27

cdr3_nt: TGTGCCAGCAGCTGGAGGGGCGATTTAACCGGGGAGCTGTTTTTT
cdr3_aa: CASSWRGDLTGELFF
clone_size: NA
j_call: TRBJ2-2
d_call: NA
v_call: TRBV7-9

cdr3_nt: TGTGCCAGCAGTGCGGACAGGGCCTACGAGCAGTACTTC
cdr3_aa: CASSADRAYEQYF
clone_size: NA
j_call: TRBJ2-7
d_call: TRBD1
v_call: TRBV6-1

cdr3_nt: TGTGCCAGCCGAAGACAGGGCTCCTACGAGCAGTACTTC
cdr3_aa: CASRRQGSYEQYF
clone_size: NA
j_call: TRBJ2-7
d_call: TRBD1
v_call: TRBV6-5